One and the same sample provided the 23 T cell receptor beta chains below, sequenced in a study of cytomegalovirus exposure and HLA in healthy donors. Primers for the PCR totalled 60 Vbeta and 13 Jbeta. TCRdb keeps only in-frame clones here, not all; method: immunoSEQ multiplex PCR. The sample records about 190,000 clones, roughly 84% being singletons. The specimen sequenced was PBMCs. All receptors derive from a boy aged 5 to 17 in good health and CMV-seronegative.

The chain couples TRBV7-3 to TRBJ1-2; 8 bases fit TRBD1. The CDR3 spans 13 residues. The trim removed 4 bases at V and 8 bases at J, leaving 6 bases unmatched. Per germline, CDR1 SGHTA and CDR2 FQGTGA. The CDR3: CASSSGQGNGYTF. Written as DNA, the CDR3 is TGTGCCAGCAGCTCTGGACAGGGAAACGGCTACACCTTC.

With respect to this clone: The identical CDR3 is also encoded by other nucleotide sequences in the sample. The rearrangement joins TRBV5-1 to TRBJ2-1; 9 bases are shared with TRBD2. V gave up 0 bases and J gave up 5 bases; unmatched junction bases: 6. Germline lookup yields CDR1 SGHRS and CDR2 YFSETQ. This CDR3 comprises 16 residues. The CDR3 protein is CASSLGGLAGNNEQFF. CDR3 DNA sequence: TGCGCCAGCAGCTTGGGGGGTCTAGCGGGAAACAATGAGCAGTTCTTC. The entire variable domain, with the rest obtained from reference TRBV5-1 and TRBJ2-1, is as follows: KAGVTQTPRYLIKTRGQQVTLSCSPISGHRSVSWYQQTPGQGLQFLFEYFSETQRNKGNFPGRFSGRQFSNSRSEMNVSTLELGDSALYLCASSLGGLAGNNEQFFGPGTRLTVL.

J is TRBJ2-7 and V is TRBV11-1; 11 bases fit TRBD2. Germline trimming cut 3 bases from V and 1 base from J; bases unmatched to any gene: 11. Germline-derived CDR1 and CDR2 are SGHAT and FQDESV (reference sequence). There are 18 residues in the CDR3. The CDR3 DNA is TGTGCCAGCAGCTTCGACGGACTAGCGGGTTCTCGTTCCTACGAGCAGTACTTC. Amino acid sequence: CASSFDGLAGSRSYEQYF.

Details on this clone: The identical CDR3 is also encoded by other nucleotide sequences in the sample. The chain couples TRBV2 to TRBJ1-5; 9 bases are shared with TRBD1. CDR3 size: 14 residues. With V trimmed by 6 bases and J by 4 bases, 4 bases remained unmatched. The germline V gene encodes CDR1 SNHLY and CDR2 FYNNEI. The CDR3 sequence is CASSDDRGNQPQHF. The CDR3 nucleotides are TGTGCCAGCAGCGACGACAGGGGGAATCAGCCCCAGCATTTT.

CDR3 nucleotides: TGTGCCATCAGTGCCCAGCCGGACAGGAGCACAGATACGCAGTATTTT. Protein sequence: CAISAQPDRSTDTQYF. The chain uses TRBV10-3 and TRBJ2-3, with 7 bases identical to TRBD1. CDR3 length: 16 amino acids. Per germline, CDR1 ENHRY and CDR2 SYGVKD. The junction had 7 bases not matched to a gene; V was cut back by 4 bases and J by 0 bases.

This clone has only a few counts. The chain combines TRBV12-1 with TRBJ1-1; no check of the table's D call, TRBD1, against the DNA was made. TRBV12-1 is recorded as a pseudogene. CDR3 length: 15 amino acids. The DNA for the CDR3 is TGTGCCAGCAGCACACCGGGACAGGGAAACACTGAAGCTTTCTTT. It codes for CASSTPGQGNTEAFF.

The J gene is TRBJ1-3, the V gene TRBV6-1; weak D call: TRBD1 (6 bases). Germline loops: CDR1 MNHNS, CDR2 SASEGT. V gave up 6 bases and J gave up 0 bases, with 9 bases separating them. The CDR3 totals 14 residues. CDR3 DNA: TGTGCCAGCAGCAGGGACACCTCTGGAAACACCATATATTTT. It encodes CASSRDTSGNTIYF.

The gene calls are TRBV2 and TRBJ1-1; a possible D gene is TRBD1 (6 bases). The CDR3 sequence is 19 residues long. The V end was cut by 6 bases, the J end by 0 bases, with 26 bases between. Germline CDR1 and CDR2: SNHLY and FYNNEI. The CDR3 DNA sequence: TGTGCCAGCAGAGCTCGGACAGACCCTAGGGGGTTGATGAACACTGAAGCTTTCTTT. Translation gives CASRARTDPRGLMNTEAFF. Full variable domain (outside the CDR3, taken from reference TRBV2 and TRBJ1-1): EPEVTQTPSHQVTQMGQEVILRCVPISNHLYFYWYRQILGQKVEFLVSFYNNEISEKSEIFDDQFSVERPDGSNFTLKIRSTKLEDSAMYFCASRARTDPRGLMNTEAFFGQGTRLTVV.

The V call is TRBV9, the J call TRBJ2-7; D might be TRBD1 (6 bases). The CDR3 covers 12 residues. CDR1 is SGDLS and CDR2 is YYNGEE in the germline V gene. V lost 2 bases to trimming and J lost 3 bases, with 6 bases between them. The CDR3 here is CASSVDSYEQYF. CDR3 coding DNA: TGTGCCAGCAGCGTGGACAGCTACGAGCAGTACTTC.

Here the CDR3 reads CASSSRHLNTEAFF. The CDR3 bases are TGTGCCAGCAGTTCTCGACATCTGAACACTGAAGCTTTCTTT. The chain joins TRBV6-5 to TRBJ1-1; no clear D. With 4 bases removed from V and 0 bases from J, the gap between germline ends came to 9 bases. This CDR3 comprises 14 residues. Germline CDR1 MNHEY, CDR2 SVGAGI.

This chain uses TRBV5-4 with TRBJ2-5; 12 bases line up with TRBD2. V trimming: 4 bases; J trimming: 0 bases; junction bases outside the gene matches: 4. The CDR3 is made up of 16 amino acids. CDR1 is SGHNT and CDR2 is YYREEE in the germline V gene (reference sequence). The CDR3 sequence is CASSPRTSGDQETQYF. CDR3 DNA: TGTGCCAGCAGCCCCAGGACTAGCGGGGACCAAGAGACCCAGTACTTC.

The rearrangement joins TRBV9 to TRBJ1-6; TRBD1 is a possible D gene (5 bases). The germline CDR1 and CDR2 sequences are SGDLS and YYNGEE. Trimming removed 5 bases at V and 6 bases at J, with 12 bases between. The CDR3 contains 14 residues. The CDR3 DNA reads as TGTGCCAGCAGACCGGGACTAGGTAATTCACCCCTCCACTTT. Amino acid sequence: CASRPGLGNSPLHF.

The V and J genes are TRBV29-1 and TRBJ2-5; possibly TRBD1 for D (5 bases). Germline assignment: CDR1 SQVTM and CDR2 ANQGSEA. The V and J ends lost 2 bases and 5 bases respectively, with 18 bases between them. CDR3 size: 15 residues. In nucleotides, the CDR3 is TGCAGCGTTGAAAATGGGCAGGGCATCTGGGAGACCCAGTACTTC. This gives the protein CSVENGQGIWETQYF.

CDR3 loop: CASSQENSGRDEQYF. Here the CDR3 DNA reads TGTGCCAGCAGCCAAGAAAATAGCGGGAGAGACGAGCAGTACTTC. The gene calls are TRBV4-2 and TRBJ2-7, with 9 bases lining up with TRBD2. This CDR3 spans 15 amino acids. Trimming cost V 0 bases and J 5 bases; bases outside gene matches: 5. The germline CDR1 and CDR2 sequences are LGHNA and YNFKEQ.

The chain recombines TRBV12-5 with TRBJ1-2; possible D gene TRBD1, 5 bases. Germline CDR1 LGHNT, CDR2 FRNRAP. V dropped 6 bases and J dropped 8 bases, with 22 bases sitting between them. The CDR3 length is 15 residues. The CDR3: CASGGSGYAAEGYTF. In DNA form, the CDR3 reads TGTGCTAGTGGGGGATCAGGGTATGCGGCGGAAGGCTACACCTTC.

The chain links TRBV5-1 to TRBJ2-7; 10 bases map to TRBD2. In germline, CDR1 is SGHRS, CDR2 YFSETQ. This CDR3 spans 16 amino acids. Losses at the gene ends were 4 bases for V and 2 bases for J; bases not matched to a gene: 9. The CDR3 DNA reads as TGCGCCAGCAGCCCGAACCCCCTAGCGGGGGCCTACGAGCAGTACTTC. It is translated as CASSPNPLAGAYEQYF.

The chain is built from TRBV7-9 and TRBJ1-2; the match to TRBD1 covers 11 bases. Trimming removed 3 bases from V and 8 bases from J; junction bases left unmatched: 11. CDR1 and CDR2 (germline): SEHNR, FQNEAQ (reference sequence). The CDR3 contains 16 residues. The CDR3 loop reads CASSLGWGQGVEGYTF. CDR3 nucleotide sequence: TGTGCCAGCAGCTTGGGGTGGGGACAGGGGGTTGAAGGCTACACCTTC. The full variable domain, its missing parts supplied by reference TRBV7-9 and TRBJ1-2, is DTGVSQNPRHKITKRGQNVTFRCDPISEHNRLYWYRQTLGQGPEFLTYFQNEAQLEKSRLLSDRFSAERPKGSFSTLEIQRTEQGDSAMYLCASSLGWGQGVEGYTFGSGTRLTVV.

The V gene is TRBV5-4, the J gene TRBJ2-5; TRBD1 aligns across 8 bases. The J call may be wrong; the DNA end is better matched by TRBJ2-7. The CDR3 spans 13 residues. Per germline, CDR1 SGHNT and CDR2 YYREEE (reference sequence). The CDR3 region is CASSSQGAYEQYF. The CDR3 nucleotides are TGTGCCAGCAGCTCCCAGGGGGCATACGAGCAGTACTTC.

The genes are TRBV2 and TRBJ2-7; weak D call: TRBD2 (6 bases). The CDR3 totals 14 residues. The V end was cut by 6 bases, the J end by 3 bases, with 15 bases between. Germline CDR1 SNHLY, CDR2 FYNNEI. The CDR3 coding sequence is TGTGCCAGCAGGGCCGCCGCGGGGAACTACGAGCAGTACTTC. Translation gives CASRAAAGNYEQYF.

The chain carries TRBV6-4 and TRBJ2-1, with 8 bases that match TRBD2. The CDR3 consists of 15 residues. V was pared by 2 bases and J by 7 bases, with 7 bases of the junction left unmatched. Germline assignment: CDR1 MRHNA and CDR2 SNTAGT. CDR3 nucleotides: TGTGCCAGCAGTGACAGAGCGGGAGACCCTAATGAGCAGTTCTTC. This encodes CASSDRAGDPNEQFF.

The rearrangement joins TRBV27 to TRBJ2-7; maybe TRBD2 (5 bases). The CDR3 contains 14 residues. Trimming pared 3 bases from V and 4 bases from J, leaving 13 bases between. Germline V gene data show CDR1 as MNHEY and CDR2 as SMNVEV (reference sequence). The CDR3 region has the DNA TGTGCCAGCAGTTTCTATCTAGCAGGATACGAGCAGTACTTC. This encodes CASSFYLAGYEQYF.

This clone was seen a single time. J is TRBJ2-7 and V is TRBV5-1; 12 bases agree with TRBD2. Trimming at V came to 5 bases and at J to 5 bases, leaving 11 bases not matched to a gene. The CDR3 totals 16 residues. The germline gives CDR1 SGHRS, CDR2 YFSETQ. CDR3 sequence reads: CASRPGLAGLAHEQYF. The DNA for the CDR3 is TGCGCCAGCAGACCTGGACTAGCGGGACTGGCCCACGAGCAGTACTTC.

This chain uses TRBV30 with TRBJ2-5, with unresolved D. Matching the DNA end better, TRBJ2-7 makes the J call doubtful. Germline assignment: CDR1 GTSNPN and CDR2 SVGIG (reference sequence). This CDR3 region has 11 residues. CDR3 DNA sequence: TGTGCCTGGAGTGTGGTCAACGAGCAGTACTTC. It is translated as CAWSVVNEQYF.